The present entry profiles one TCR beta chain with its context. Looked up from germline, CDR1 is MNHEY and CDR2 is SMNVEV (reference sequence). V lost 6 bases, J lost 2 bases, and 10 bases lay in between. CDR3 length: 14 amino acids. This record belongs to a study of technical replicates of blood from a few donors. Data came from immunoSEQ multiplex PCR; TCRdb stores just in-frame clones and leaves some out. The data contain fewer than 75,000 clones, 85% to 90% of them singletons. Sequencing used PBMCs. V gene TRBV27 combines with J gene TRBJ2-2; D is possibly TRBD1 (5 bases). The receptor was isolated from a human donor in good health. Some clones in this sample may be carry-over from other donors' samples. DNA for the CDR3: TGTGCCAGCAGCATTGACAGAAACACCGGGGAGCTGTTTTTT. Its translation is CASSIDRNTGELFF.